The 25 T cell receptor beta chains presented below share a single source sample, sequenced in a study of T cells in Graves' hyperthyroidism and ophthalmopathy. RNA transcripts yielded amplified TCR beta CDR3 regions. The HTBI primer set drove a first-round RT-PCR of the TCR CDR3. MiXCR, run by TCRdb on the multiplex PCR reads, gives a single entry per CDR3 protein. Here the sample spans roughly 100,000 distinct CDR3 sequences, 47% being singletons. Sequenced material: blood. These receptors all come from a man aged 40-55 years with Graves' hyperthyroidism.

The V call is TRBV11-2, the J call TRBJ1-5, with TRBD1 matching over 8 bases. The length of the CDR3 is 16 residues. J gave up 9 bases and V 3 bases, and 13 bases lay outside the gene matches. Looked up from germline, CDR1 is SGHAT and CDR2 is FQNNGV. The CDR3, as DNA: TGTGCCAGCAGCTTGTCGGGGGACAGGTGGCAACCGCCCCAGCATTTT. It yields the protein CASSLSGDRWQPPQHF.

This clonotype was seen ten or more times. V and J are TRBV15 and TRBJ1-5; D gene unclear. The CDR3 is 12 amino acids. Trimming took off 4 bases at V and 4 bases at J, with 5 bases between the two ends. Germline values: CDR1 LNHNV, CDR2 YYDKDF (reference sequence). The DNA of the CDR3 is TGTGCCACCAGCAAGGAGAATCAGCCCCAGCATTTT. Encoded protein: CATSKENQPQHF.

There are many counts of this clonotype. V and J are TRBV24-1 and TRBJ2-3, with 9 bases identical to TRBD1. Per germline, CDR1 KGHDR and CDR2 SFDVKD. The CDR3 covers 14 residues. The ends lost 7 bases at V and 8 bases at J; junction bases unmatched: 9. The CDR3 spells CATSEGQGVATQYF. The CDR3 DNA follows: TGTGCCACCAGCGAGGGACAGGGTGTAGCTACGCAGTATTTT.

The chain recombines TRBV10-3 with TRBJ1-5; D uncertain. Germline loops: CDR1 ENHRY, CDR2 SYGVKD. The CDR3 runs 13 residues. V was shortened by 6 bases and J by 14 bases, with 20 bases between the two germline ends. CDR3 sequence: CAIRGSVSSYEHF. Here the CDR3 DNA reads TGTGCCATCAGGGGCAGCGTTAGCTCCTACGAGCATTTT.

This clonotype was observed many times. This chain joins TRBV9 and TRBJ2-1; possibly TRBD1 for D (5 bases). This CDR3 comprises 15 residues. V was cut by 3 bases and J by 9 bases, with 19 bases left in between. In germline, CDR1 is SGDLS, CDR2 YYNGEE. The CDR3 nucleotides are TGTGCCAGCAGCGGAGGCAGGGTCTGGTCTGGTGAGCAGTTCTTC. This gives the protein CASSGGRVWSGEQFF.

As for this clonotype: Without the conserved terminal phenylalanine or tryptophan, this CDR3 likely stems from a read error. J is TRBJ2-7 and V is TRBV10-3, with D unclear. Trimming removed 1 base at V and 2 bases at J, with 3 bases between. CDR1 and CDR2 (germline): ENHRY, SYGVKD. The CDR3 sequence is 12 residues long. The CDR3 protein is CAISEWAYEQYL. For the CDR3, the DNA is TGTGCCATCAGTGAGTGGGCCTACGAGCAGTACCTC.

Here the CDR3 reads CACRSGQSYGYTF. The CDR3 DNA is TGTGCCTGCCGATCGGGACAGTCCTATGGCTACACCTTC. This chain links TRBV2 with TRBJ1-2; 7 bases align to TRBD1. This CDR3 comprises 13 residues. Looked up from germline, CDR1 is SNHLY and CDR2 is FYNNEI. The trim removed 11 bases at V and 4 bases at J, leaving 10 bases unmatched.

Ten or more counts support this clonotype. CDR3 amino acids: CASTPDGGLNTEAFF. CDR3 sequence (DNA): TGTGCCAGCACTCCCGATGGAGGTCTGAACACTGAAGCTTTCTTT. V and J are TRBV2 and TRBJ1-1, with D hard to call. The V end was cut by 7 bases, the J end by 0 bases, with 15 bases between. Per the germline V gene, CDR1 is SNHLY and CDR2 is FYNNEI. The CDR3 consists of 15 residues.

Here the CDR3 DNA reads TGTGCCAGTAGTATAGGGACAGTCCAAGAGACCCAGTACTTC. Its protein is CASSIGTVQETQYF. The gene calls are TRBV19 and TRBJ2-5; maybe TRBD1 (6 bases). This CDR3 is built from 14 residues. With 1 base removed from V and 1 base from J, the gap between germline ends came to 7 bases. Germline V gene sequence: CDR1 LNHDA, CDR2 SQIVND (reference sequence). Full variable domain (rest looked up from reference TRBV19 and TRBJ2-5): DGGITQSPKYLFRKEGQNVTLSCEQNLNHDAMYWYRQDPGQGLRLIYYSQIVNDFQKGDIAEGYSVSREKKESFPLTVTSAQKNPTAFYLCASSIGTVQETQYFGPGTRLLVL.

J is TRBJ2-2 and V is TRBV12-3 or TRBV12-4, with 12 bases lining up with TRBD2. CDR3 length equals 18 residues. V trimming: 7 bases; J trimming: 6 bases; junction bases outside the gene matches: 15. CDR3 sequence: CASTSASGGANFAGELFF. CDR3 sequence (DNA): TGTGCCAGCACCTCCGCTAGCGGGGGGGCCAATTTTGCCGGGGAGCTGTTTTTT.

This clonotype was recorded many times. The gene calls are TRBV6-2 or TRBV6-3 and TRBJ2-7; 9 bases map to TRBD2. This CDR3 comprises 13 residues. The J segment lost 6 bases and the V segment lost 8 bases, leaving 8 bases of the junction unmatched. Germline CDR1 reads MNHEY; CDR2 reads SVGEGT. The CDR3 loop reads CASVGLAGIEQYF. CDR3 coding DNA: TGTGCCAGCGTTGGTCTAGCGGGGATCGAGCAGTACTTC.

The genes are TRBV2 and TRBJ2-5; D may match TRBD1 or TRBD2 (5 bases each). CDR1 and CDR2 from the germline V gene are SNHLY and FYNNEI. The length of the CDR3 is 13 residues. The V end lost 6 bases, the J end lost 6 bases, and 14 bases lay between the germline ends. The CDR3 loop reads CASSGDGGKTQYF. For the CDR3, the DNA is TGTGCCAGCAGCGGGGACGGCGGAAAGACCCAGTACTTC.

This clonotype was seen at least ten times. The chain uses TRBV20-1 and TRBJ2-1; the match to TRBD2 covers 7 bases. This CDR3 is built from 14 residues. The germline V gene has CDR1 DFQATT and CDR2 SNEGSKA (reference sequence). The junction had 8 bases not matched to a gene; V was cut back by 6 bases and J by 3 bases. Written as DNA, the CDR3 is TGCAGTGCCCGTACCCTAGCGGTCTACAATGAGCAGTTCTTC. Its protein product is CSARTLAVYNEQFF.

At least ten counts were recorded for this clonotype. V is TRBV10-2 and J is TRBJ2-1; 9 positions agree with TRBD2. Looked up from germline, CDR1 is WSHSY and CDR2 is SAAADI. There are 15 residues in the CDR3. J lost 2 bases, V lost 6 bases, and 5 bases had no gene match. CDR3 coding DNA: TGCGCCAGCAGCCCCATAGCGGGAGCCTACAATGAGCAGTTCTTC. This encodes CASSPIAGAYNEQFF.

The CDR3 region is CASSLSSGGNYEQYF. CDR3 sequence (DNA): TGCGCCAGCAGCTTGTCTAGCGGGGGGAACTACGAGCAGTACTTC. The genes are TRBV5-1 and TRBJ2-7, with 11 bases aligning to TRBD2. This CDR3 contains 15 residues. From germline, CDR1 is SGHRS and CDR2 YFSETQ. Trimming cost V 1 base and J 3 bases; bases outside gene matches: 3. Full variable domain (outside the CDR3, taken from reference TRBV5-1 and TRBJ2-7): KAGVTQTPRYLIKTRGQQVTLSCSPISGHRSVSWYQQTPGQGLQFLFEYFSETQRNKGNFPGRFSGRQFSNSRSEMNVSTLELGDSALYLCASSLSSGGNYEQYFGPGTRLTVT.

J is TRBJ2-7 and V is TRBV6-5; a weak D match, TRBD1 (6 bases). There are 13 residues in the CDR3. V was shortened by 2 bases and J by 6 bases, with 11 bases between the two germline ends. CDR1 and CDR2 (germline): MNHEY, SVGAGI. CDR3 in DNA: TGTGCCAGCAGTTACCGGGACACCAGCGAGCAGTACTTC. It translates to CASSYRDTSEQYF.

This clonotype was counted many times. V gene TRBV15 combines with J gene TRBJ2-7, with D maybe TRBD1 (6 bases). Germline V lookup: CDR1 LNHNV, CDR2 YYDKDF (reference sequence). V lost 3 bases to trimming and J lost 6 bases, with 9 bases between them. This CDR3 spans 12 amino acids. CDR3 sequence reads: CATSSQGGEQYF. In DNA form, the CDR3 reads TGTGCCACCAGCAGCCAAGGGGGCGAGCAGTACTTC.

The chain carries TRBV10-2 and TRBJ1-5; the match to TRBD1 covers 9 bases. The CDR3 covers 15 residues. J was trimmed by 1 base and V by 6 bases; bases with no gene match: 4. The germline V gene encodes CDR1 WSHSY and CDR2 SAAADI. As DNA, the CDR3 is TGCGCCAGCAGAGCCGGGACAGGGAGCAATCAGCCCCAGCATTTT. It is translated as CASRAGTGSNQPQHF.

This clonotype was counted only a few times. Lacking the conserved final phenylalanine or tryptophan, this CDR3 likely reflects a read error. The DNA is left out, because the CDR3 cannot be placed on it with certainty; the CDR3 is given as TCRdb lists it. The CDR3 is CASSEPSLDY. This chain links TRBV10-2 with TRBJ2-5; the table names TRBD2, a call not compared with the DNA. Germline lookup yields CDR1 WSHSY and CDR2 SAAADI. Ends included, the CDR3 has 10 residues.

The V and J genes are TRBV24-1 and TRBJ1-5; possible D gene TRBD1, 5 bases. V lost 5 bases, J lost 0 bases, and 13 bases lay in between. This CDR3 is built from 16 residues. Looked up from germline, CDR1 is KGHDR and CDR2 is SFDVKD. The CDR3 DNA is TGTGCCACCAGTGCTAGTTCAGGGTTTAGCAATCAGCCCCAGCATTTT. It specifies CATSASSGFSNQPQHF.

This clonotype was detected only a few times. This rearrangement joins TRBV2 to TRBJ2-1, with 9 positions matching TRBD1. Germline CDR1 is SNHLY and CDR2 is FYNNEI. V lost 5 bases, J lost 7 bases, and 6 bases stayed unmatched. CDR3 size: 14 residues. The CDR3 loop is CASSSGTGWNEQFF. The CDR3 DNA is TGTGCCAGCAGTTCCGGGACAGGGTGGAATGAGCAGTTCTTC. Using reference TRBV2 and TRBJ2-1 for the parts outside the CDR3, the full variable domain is EPEVTQTPSHQVTQMGQEVILRCVPISNHLYFYWYRQILGQKVEFLVSFYNNEISEKSEIFDDQFSVERPDGSNFTLKIRSTKLEDSAMYFCASSSGTGWNEQFFGPGTRLTVL.

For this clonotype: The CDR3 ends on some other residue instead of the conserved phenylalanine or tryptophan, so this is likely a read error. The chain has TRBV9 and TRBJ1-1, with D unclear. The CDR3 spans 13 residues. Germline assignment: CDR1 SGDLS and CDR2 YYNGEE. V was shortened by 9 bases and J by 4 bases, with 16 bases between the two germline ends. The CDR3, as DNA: TGTGCCACCCTCGGACTGCCGAGCACTGAAGCTTTCTCT. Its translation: CATLGLPSTEAFS.

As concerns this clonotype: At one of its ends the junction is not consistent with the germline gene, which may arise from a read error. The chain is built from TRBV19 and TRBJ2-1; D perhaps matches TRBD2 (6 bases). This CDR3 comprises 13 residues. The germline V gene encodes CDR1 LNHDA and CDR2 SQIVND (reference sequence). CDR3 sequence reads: CVSTLGGNYEQFF. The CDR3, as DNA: TGTGTCAGTACCCTCGGGGGAAACTATGAGCAGTTCTTC. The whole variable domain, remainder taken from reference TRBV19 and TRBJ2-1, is DGGITQSPKYLFRKEGQNVTLSCEQNLNHDAMYWYRQDPGQGLRLIYYSQIVNDFQKGDIAEGYSVSREKKESFPLTVTSAQKNPTAFYLCVSTLGGNYEQFFGPGTRLTVL.

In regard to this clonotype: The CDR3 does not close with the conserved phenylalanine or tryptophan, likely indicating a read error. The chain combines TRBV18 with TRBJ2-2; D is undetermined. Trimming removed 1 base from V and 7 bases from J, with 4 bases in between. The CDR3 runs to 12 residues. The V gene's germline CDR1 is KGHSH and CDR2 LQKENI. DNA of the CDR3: TGTGCCAGCTCACCACAGGGCGGGGAGCTGTTTGTT. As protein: CASSPQGGELFV.

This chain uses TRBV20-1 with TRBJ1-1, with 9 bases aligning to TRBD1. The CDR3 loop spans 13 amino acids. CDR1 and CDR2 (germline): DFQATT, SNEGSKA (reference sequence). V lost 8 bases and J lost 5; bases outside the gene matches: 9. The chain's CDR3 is CSQGTGLGTEAFF. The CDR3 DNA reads TGCAGTCAAGGGACAGGGTTGGGGACTGAAGCTTTCTTT.